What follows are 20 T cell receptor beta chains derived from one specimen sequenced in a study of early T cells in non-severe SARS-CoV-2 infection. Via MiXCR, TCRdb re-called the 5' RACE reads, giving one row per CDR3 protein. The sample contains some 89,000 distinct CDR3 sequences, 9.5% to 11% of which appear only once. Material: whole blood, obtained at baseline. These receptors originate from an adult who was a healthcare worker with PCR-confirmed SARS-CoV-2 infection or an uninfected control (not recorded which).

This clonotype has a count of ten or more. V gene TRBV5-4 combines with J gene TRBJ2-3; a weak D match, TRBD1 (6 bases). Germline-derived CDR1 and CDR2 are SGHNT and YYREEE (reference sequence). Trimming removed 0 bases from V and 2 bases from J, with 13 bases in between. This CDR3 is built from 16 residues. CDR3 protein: CASSLANQGYTDTQYF. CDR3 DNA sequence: TGTGCCAGCAGCTTGGCAAATCAGGGGTACACAGATACGCAGTATTTT.

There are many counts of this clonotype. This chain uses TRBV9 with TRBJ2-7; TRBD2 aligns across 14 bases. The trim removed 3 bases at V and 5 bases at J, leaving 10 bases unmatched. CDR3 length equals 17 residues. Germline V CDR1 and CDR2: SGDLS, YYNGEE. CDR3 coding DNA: TGTGCCAGCAGCGCCCCTCGACTAGCGGGAGGGCCGGACGAGCAGTACTTC. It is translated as CASSAPRLAGGPDEQYF.

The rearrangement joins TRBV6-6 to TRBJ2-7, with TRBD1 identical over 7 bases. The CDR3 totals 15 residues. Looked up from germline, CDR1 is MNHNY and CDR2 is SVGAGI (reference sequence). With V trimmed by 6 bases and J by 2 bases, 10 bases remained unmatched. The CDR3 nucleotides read TGTGCCAGCAGCCCCGAGGGGGACAGACCCTACGAGCAGTACTTC. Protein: CASSPEGDRPYEQYF.

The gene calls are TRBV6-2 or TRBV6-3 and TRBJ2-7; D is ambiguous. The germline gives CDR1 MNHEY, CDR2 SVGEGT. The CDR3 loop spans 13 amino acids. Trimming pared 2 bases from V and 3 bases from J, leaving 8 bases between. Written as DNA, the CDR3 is TGTGCCAGCAGTTACGCCCGGAACTACGAGCAGTACTTC. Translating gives CASSYARNYEQYF.

CDR3 sequence reads: CASSLGPTGNTDTQYF. The CDR3 DNA reads TGCGCCAGCAGCTTGGGGCCAACAGGGAACACAGATACGCAGTATTTT. The chain employs TRBV5-1 and TRBJ2-3; perhaps TRBD1 as D (6 bases). This CDR3 contains 16 residues. The germline V gene has CDR1 SGHRS and CDR2 YFSETQ. Trimming cost V 0 bases and J 2 bases, with 13 bases left between them.

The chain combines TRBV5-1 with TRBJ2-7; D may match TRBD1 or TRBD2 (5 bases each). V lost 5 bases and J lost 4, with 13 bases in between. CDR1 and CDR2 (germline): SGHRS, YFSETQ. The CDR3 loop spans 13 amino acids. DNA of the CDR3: TGCGCCAGCAGAACTGGGACCTTGTACGAGCAGTACTTC. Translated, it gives CASRTGTLYEQYF.

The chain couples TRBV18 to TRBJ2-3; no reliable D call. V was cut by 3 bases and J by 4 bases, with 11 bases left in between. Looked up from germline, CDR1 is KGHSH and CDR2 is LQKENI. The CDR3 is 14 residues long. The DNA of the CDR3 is TGTGCCAGCTCACCCCCCGATGGGGCAGATACGCAGTATTTT. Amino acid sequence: CASSPPDGADTQYF.

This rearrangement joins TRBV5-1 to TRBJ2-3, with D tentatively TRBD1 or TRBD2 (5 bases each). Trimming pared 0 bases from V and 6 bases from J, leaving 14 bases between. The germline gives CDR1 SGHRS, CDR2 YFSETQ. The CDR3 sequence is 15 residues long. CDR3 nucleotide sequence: TGCGCCAGCAGCTTGGAAGGGACGACGGGGGATACGCAGTATTTT. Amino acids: CASSLEGTTGDTQYF.

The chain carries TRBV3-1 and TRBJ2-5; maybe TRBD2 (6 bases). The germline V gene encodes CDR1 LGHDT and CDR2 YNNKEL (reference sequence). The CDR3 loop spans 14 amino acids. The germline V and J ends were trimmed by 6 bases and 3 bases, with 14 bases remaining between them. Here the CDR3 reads CASSLTEGKETQYF. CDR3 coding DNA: TGTGCCAGCAGTCTGACGGAGGGTAAAGAGACCCAGTACTTC.

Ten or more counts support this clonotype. CDR3 amino acids: CASSQEYATEAFF. CDR3 nucleotide sequence: TGTGCCAGCAGCCAAGAATACGCCACTGAAGCTTTCTTT. The V gene is TRBV4-2, the J gene TRBJ1-1; D gene unclear. This CDR3 region has 13 residues. With 0 bases removed from V and 4 bases from J, the gap between germline ends came to 6 bases. CDR1 and CDR2 from the germline V gene are LGHNA and YNFKEQ.

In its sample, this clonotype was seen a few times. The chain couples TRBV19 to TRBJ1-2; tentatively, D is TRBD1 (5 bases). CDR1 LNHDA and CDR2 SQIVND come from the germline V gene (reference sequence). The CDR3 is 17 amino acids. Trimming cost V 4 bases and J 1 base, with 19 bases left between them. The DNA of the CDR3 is TGTGCCAGTAGTAAAACCCGGAGCGGGACGATTAACTATGGCTACACCTTC. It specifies CASSKTRSGTINYGYTF.

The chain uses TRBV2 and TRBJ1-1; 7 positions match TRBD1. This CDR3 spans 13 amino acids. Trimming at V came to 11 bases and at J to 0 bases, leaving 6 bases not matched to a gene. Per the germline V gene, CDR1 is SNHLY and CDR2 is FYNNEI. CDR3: CAAKGAMNTEAFF. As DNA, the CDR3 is TGTGCCGCGAAGGGGGCCATGAACACTGAAGCTTTCTTT.

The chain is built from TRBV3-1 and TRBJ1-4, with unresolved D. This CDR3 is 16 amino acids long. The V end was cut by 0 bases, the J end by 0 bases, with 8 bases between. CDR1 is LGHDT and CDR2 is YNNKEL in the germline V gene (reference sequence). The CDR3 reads CASSQDYGATNEKLFF. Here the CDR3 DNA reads TGTGCCAGCAGCCAAGATTACGGTGCAACTAATGAAAAACTGTTTTTT.

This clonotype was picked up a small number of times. The chain's CDR3 is CASSLEGLAGTDTQYF. The DNA for the CDR3 is TGTGCCAGCAGCTTGGAGGGACTAGCGGGCACAGATACGCAGTATTTT. The chain employs TRBV5-5 and TRBJ2-3; TRBD2 aligns across 11 bases. Unmatched junction bases numbered 1, after V lost 0 bases and J lost 1 base. The CDR3 totals 16 residues. From germline, CDR1 is SGHKS and CDR2 YYEKEE (reference sequence). Filled out from reference TRBV5-5 and TRBJ2-3, the complete variable domain reads DAGVTQSPTHLIKTRGQQVTLRCSPISGHKSVSWYQQVLGQGPQFIFQYYEKEERGRGNFPDRFSARQFPNYSSELNVNALLLGDSALYLCASSLEGLAGTDTQYFGPGTRLTVL.

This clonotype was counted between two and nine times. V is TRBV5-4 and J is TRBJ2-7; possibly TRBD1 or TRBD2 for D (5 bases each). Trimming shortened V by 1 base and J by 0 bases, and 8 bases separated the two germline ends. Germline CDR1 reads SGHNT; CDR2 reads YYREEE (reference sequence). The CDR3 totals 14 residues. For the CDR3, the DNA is TGTGCCAGCAGCTTGTGGGGGAACTCCTACGAGCAGTACTTC. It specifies CASSLWGNSYEQYF.

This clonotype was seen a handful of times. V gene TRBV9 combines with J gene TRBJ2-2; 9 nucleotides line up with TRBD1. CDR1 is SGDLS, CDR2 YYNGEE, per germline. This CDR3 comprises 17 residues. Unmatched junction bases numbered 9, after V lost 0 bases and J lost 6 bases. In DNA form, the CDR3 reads TGTGCCAGCAGCGTAGGGGGGACAGGGTATTCTTCCGGGGAGCTGTTTTTT. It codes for CASSVGGTGYSSGELFF.

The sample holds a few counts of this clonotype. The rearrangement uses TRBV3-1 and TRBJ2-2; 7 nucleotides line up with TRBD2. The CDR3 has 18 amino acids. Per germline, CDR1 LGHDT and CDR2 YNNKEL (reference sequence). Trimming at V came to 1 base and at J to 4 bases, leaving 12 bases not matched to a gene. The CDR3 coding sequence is TGTGCCAGCAGCCAAGTTGCGGGAGATAGGGGTTTCACCGGGGAGCTGTTTTTT. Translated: CASSQVAGDRGFTGELFF.

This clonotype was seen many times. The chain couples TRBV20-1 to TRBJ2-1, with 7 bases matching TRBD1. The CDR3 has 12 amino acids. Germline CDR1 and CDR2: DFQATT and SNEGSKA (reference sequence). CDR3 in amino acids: CSHRQGWDEQFF. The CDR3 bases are TGCAGCCACCGACAGGGTTGGGATGAGCAGTTCTTC.

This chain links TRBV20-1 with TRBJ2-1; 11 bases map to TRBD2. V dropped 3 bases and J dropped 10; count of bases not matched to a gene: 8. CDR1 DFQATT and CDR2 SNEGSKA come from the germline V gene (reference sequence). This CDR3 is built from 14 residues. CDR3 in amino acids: CSASLSGGAREQFF. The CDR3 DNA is TGCAGTGCTAGCCTTAGCGGGGGGGCAAGAGAGCAGTTCTTC.

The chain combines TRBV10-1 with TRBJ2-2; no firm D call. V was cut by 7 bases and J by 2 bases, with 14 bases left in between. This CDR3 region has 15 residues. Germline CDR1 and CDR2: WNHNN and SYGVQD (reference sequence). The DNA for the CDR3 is TGCGCCAGCACCCCCGATCTACTTAACACCGGGGAGCTGTTTTTT. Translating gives CASTPDLLNTGELFF.